A selection of T cell receptor beta chains follows, all from one sample in a study of T cell responses to AZD1222 COVID-19 vaccine. Here immunoSEQ multiplex PCR was the method, and the copy in TCRdb shows in-frame clones only, minus some. The sample lists about 150,000 clones, about 90% occurring once. This specimen was peripheral blood, taken on day 0 of AZD1222 vaccination. The receptors shown here come from an adult in good health. CDR3s include the opening cysteine and the closing phenylalanine or tryptophan. The D gene is left open where the match is weak. Rows may omit the clone size; those that give it use once, few, many or a size class.

cdr3_aa: CASSPSSSYNEQFF
cdr3_nt: TGTGCCAGCTCACCTAGTAGCTCCTACAATGAGCAGTTCTTC
clone_size: NA
cdr3_length: 14
j_call: TRBJ2-1
v_call: TRBV18
d_call: NA

cdr3_aa: CASSLERVLTEAFF
cdr3_nt: TGTGCCAGCAGCTTAGAACGGGTGTTAACTGAAGCTTTCTTT
clone_size: once
cdr3_length: 14
j_call: TRBJ1-1
v_call: TRBV11-2
d_call: NA

cdr3_aa: CASSMEFLANYGYTF
cdr3_nt: TGTGCCAGTAGTATGGAGTTCTTAGCTAACTATGGCTACACCTTC
clone_size: NA
cdr3_length: 15
j_call: TRBJ1-2
v_call: TRBV19
d_call: NA

cdr3_aa: CASSRVTQPQHF
cdr3_nt: TGTGCCAGCAGCAGGGTTACTCAGCCCCAGCATTTT
clone_size: many
cdr3_length: 12
j_call: TRBJ1-5
v_call: TRBV2
d_call: NA

cdr3_aa: CASSLYPRRLGGISYEQYF
cdr3_nt: TGTGCCAGCAGCTTGTACCCCCGACGTCTAGGAGGGATCTCCTACGAGCAGTACTTC
clone_size: NA
cdr3_length: 19
j_call: TRBJ2-7
v_call: TRBV11-2
d_call: NA

cdr3_aa: CASSQGDSSYNEQFF
cdr3_nt: TGTGCCAGCAGCCAAGGGGACAGCTCCTACAATGAGCAGTTCTTC
clone_size: NA
cdr3_length: 15
j_call: TRBJ2-1
v_call: TRBV16
d_call: TRBD1

cdr3_aa: CASSLHGGRDSPLHF
cdr3_nt: TGTGCCAGCAGCCTTCACGGGGGTAGGGATTCACCCCTCCACTTT
clone_size: NA
cdr3_length: 15
j_call: TRBJ1-6
v_call: TRBV5-4
d_call: NA

cdr3_aa: CASSLSFAANNEQFF
cdr3_nt: TGTGCCAGCAGCTTATCATTTGCTGCAAACAATGAGCAGTTCTTC
clone_size: NA
cdr3_length: 15
j_call: TRBJ2-1
v_call: TRBV7-3
d_call: NA

cdr3_aa: CASSPTAVAGELFF
cdr3_nt: TGTGCCAGCAGCCCCACCGCGGTCGCCGGGGAGCTGTTTTTT
clone_size: NA
cdr3_length: 14
j_call: TRBJ2-2
v_call: TRBV9
d_call: NA

cdr3_aa: CASSHRENYGYTF
cdr3_nt: TGTGCCAGCAGTCACAGGGAGAACTATGGCTACACCTTC
clone_size: NA
cdr3_length: 13
j_call: TRBJ1-2
v_call: TRBV28
d_call: NA

cdr3_aa: CASRNRDTEAFF
cdr3_nt: TGCGCCAGCAGAAACAGGGACACTGAAGCTTTCTTT
clone_size: NA
cdr3_length: 12
j_call: TRBJ1-1
v_call: TRBV5-1
d_call: NA

cdr3_aa: CASSLGGPPQPQHF
cdr3_nt: TGTGCCAGTAGTCTAGGGGGCCCACCTCAGCCCCAGCATTTT
clone_size: NA
cdr3_length: 14
j_call: TRBJ1-5
v_call: TRBV19
d_call: TRBD1

cdr3_aa: CASSRSEGQDHEQYF
cdr3_nt: TGTGCCAGCAGCCGGTCGGAAGGACAGGATCACGAGCAGTACTTC
clone_size: NA
cdr3_length: 15
j_call: TRBJ2-7
v_call: TRBV4-2
d_call: TRBD1

cdr3_aa: CTYEGGNEQFF
cdr3_nt: TGTACCTATGAGGGGGGCAATGAGCAGTTCTTC
clone_size: once
cdr3_length: 11
j_call: TRBJ2-1
v_call: TRBV7-9
d_call: NA

cdr3_aa: CASSQVGLRTAGYTF
cdr3_nt: TGTGCCAGCAGCCAAGTGGGCTTAAGGACGGCTGGCTACACCTTC
clone_size: NA
cdr3_length: 15
j_call: TRBJ1-2
v_call: TRBV14
d_call: NA

cdr3_aa: CASSSGGLSVTDTQYF
cdr3_nt: TGTGCCAGCAGCTCAGGGGGACTTTCCGTCACAGATACGCAGTATTTT
clone_size: NA
cdr3_length: 16
j_call: TRBJ2-3
v_call: TRBV11-2
d_call: NA

cdr3_aa: CASSLPSRQEAFF
cdr3_nt: TGTGCCAGCAGCTTACCCTCCCGGCAGGAAGCTTTCTTT
clone_size: NA
cdr3_length: 13
j_call: TRBJ1-1
v_call: TRBV7-9
d_call: NA

cdr3_aa: CASTPTGSRGNYGYTF
cdr3_nt: TGTGCTAGCACCCCAACCGGGAGCAGGGGGAACTATGGCTACACCTTC
clone_size: NA
cdr3_length: 16
j_call: TRBJ1-2
v_call: TRBV7-7
d_call: TRBD1

cdr3_aa: CATEAVRVRGNQPQHF
cdr3_nt: TGTGCCACCGAGGCAGTAAGGGTCAGGGGCAATCAGCCCCAGCATTTT
clone_size: NA
cdr3_length: 16
j_call: TRBJ1-5
v_call: TRBV15
d_call: NA

cdr3_aa: CASSYGTGARTEAFF
cdr3_nt: TGTGCCAGCAGTTACGGAACGGGGGCGAGGACTGAAGCTTTCTTT
clone_size: NA
cdr3_length: 15
j_call: TRBJ1-1
v_call: TRBV6-5
d_call: NA

cdr3_aa: CASSLEGGPSSYEQYF
cdr3_nt: TGTGCCAGCAGCTTGGAAGGGGGACCCAGCTCCTACGAGCAGTACTTC
clone_size: NA
cdr3_length: 16
j_call: TRBJ2-7
v_call: TRBV5-5
d_call: NA

cdr3_aa: CASTPINEQYF
cdr3_nt: TGTGCCAGCACTCCCATCAACGAGCAGTACTTC
clone_size: NA
cdr3_length: 11
j_call: TRBJ2-7
v_call: TRBV7-9
d_call: NA

cdr3_aa: CASSFAPDEAFF
cdr3_nt: TGTGCCAGCAGTTTCGCCCCGGATGAGGCTTTCTTT
clone_size: NA
cdr3_length: 12
j_call: TRBJ1-1
v_call: TRBV12-3/TRBV12-4
d_call: NA

cdr3_aa: CASSLGQSYSYEQYF
cdr3_nt: TGTGCCAGCTCACTTGGACAGTCCTACTCCTACGAGCAGTACTTC
clone_size: NA
cdr3_length: 15
j_call: TRBJ2-7
v_call: TRBV18
d_call: NA

cdr3_aa: CASSGQDGHEKLFF
cdr3_nt: TGTGCCAGCAGCGGCCAGGACGGGCATGAAAAACTGTTTTTT
clone_size: NA
cdr3_length: 14
j_call: TRBJ1-4
v_call: TRBV9
d_call: NA

cdr3_aa: CASSFSGAYTEAFF
cdr3_nt: TGTGCCAGCAGCTTCTCGGGGGCCTACACTGAAGCTTTCTTT
clone_size: NA
cdr3_length: 14
j_call: TRBJ1-1
v_call: TRBV13
d_call: NA

cdr3_aa: CASSQDGGAYSPLHF
cdr3_nt: TGTGCCAGCAGCCAAGACGGGGGCGCATATTCACCCCTCCACTTT
clone_size: NA
cdr3_length: 15
j_call: TRBJ1-6
v_call: TRBV4-2
d_call: NA

cdr3_aa: CASSKGTEMIYEQYF
cdr3_nt: TGTGCCAGTAGTAAAGGGACGGAAATGATCTACGAGCAGTACTTC
clone_size: NA
cdr3_length: 15
j_call: TRBJ2-7
v_call: TRBV19
d_call: NA

cdr3_aa: CASSLDGGGGYGYTF
cdr3_nt: TGTGCCAGCAGCTTAGATGGGGGGGGCGGCTATGGCTACACCTTC
clone_size: NA
cdr3_length: 15
j_call: TRBJ1-2
v_call: TRBV7-2
d_call: NA

cdr3_aa: CASSQEVTWYEQYF
cdr3_nt: TGCGCCAGCAGCCAAGAGGTAACGTGGTACGAGCAGTACTTC
clone_size: NA
cdr3_length: 14
j_call: TRBJ2-7
v_call: TRBV4-3
d_call: NA

cdr3_aa: CASSPRDVSYEQYF
cdr3_nt: TGTGCCAGCAGCCCCCGAGACGTATCCTACGAGCAGTACTTC
clone_size: NA
cdr3_length: 14
j_call: TRBJ2-7
v_call: TRBV4-2
d_call: NA

cdr3_aa: CASSYSSSREGTQYF
cdr3_nt: TGTGCCAGCAGTTACTCGAGCTCAAGGGAAGGGACCCAGTACTTC
clone_size: NA
cdr3_length: 15
j_call: TRBJ2-5
v_call: TRBV6-6
d_call: NA

cdr3_aa: CASSWGGRATEQFF
cdr3_nt: TGTGCCAGCAGCTGGGGGGGGAGGGCCACCGAGCAGTTCTTC
clone_size: NA
cdr3_length: 14
j_call: TRBJ2-1
v_call: TRBV11-3
d_call: TRBD2

cdr3_aa: CASSQEGGIHEQYF
cdr3_nt: TGCGCCAGCAGCCAAGAAGGAGGGATCCACGAGCAGTACTTC
clone_size: NA
cdr3_length: 14
j_call: TRBJ2-7
v_call: TRBV4-1
d_call: NA

cdr3_aa: CASSSVAGRGTDTQYF
cdr3_nt: TGTGCCAGCAGCTCGGTAGCGGGCAGGGGTACAGATACGCAGTATTTT
clone_size: once
cdr3_length: 16
j_call: TRBJ2-3
v_call: TRBV5-4
d_call: NA

cdr3_aa: CSASLGDGRETQYF
cdr3_nt: TGCAGTGCTAGTCTGGGGGACGGGCGAGAGACCCAGTACTTC
clone_size: NA
cdr3_length: 14
j_call: TRBJ2-5
v_call: TRBV20-1
d_call: NA

cdr3_aa: CASSPTPLRPQHF
cdr3_nt: TGTGCCAGCAGCCCGACCCCATTGAGGCCCCAGCATTTT
clone_size: NA
cdr3_length: 13
j_call: TRBJ1-5
v_call: TRBV3-1/TRBV3-2
d_call: NA

cdr3_aa: CASSRQPSGNTEAFF
cdr3_nt: TGTGCCAGCAGCCGCCAACCTTCGGGGAACACTGAAGCTTTCTTT
clone_size: once
cdr3_length: 15
j_call: TRBJ1-1
v_call: TRBV11-2
d_call: NA

cdr3_aa: CASSQGGGMNTEAFF
cdr3_nt: TGTGCCAGCAGCCAGGGGGGGGGCATGAACACTGAAGCTTTCTTT
clone_size: NA
cdr3_length: 15
j_call: TRBJ1-1
v_call: TRBV6-2/TRBV6-3
d_call: TRBD1

cdr3_aa: CASSSSRTGNTGELFF
cdr3_nt: TGTGCCAGCAGCTCATCTAGGACAGGGAACACCGGGGAGCTGTTTTTT
clone_size: NA
cdr3_length: 16
j_call: TRBJ2-2
v_call: TRBV5-5
d_call: TRBD1

cdr3_aa: CASGLVTGVPSNQPQHF
cdr3_nt: TGTGCTAGTGGTTTGGTAACGGGTGTCCCCAGCAATCAGCCCCAGCATTTT
clone_size: NA
cdr3_length: 17
j_call: TRBJ1-5
v_call: TRBV12-5
d_call: NA

cdr3_aa: CASGFEYTEAFF
cdr3_nt: TGTGCTAGTGGTTTCGAGTACACTGAAGCTTTCTTT
clone_size: NA
cdr3_length: 12
j_call: TRBJ1-1
v_call: TRBV12-5
d_call: NA

cdr3_aa: CASSHGELIQDTQYF
cdr3_nt: TGTGCCAGCAGCCACGGCGAGTTAATCCAAGATACGCAGTATTTT
clone_size: NA
cdr3_length: 15
j_call: TRBJ2-3
v_call: TRBV14
d_call: NA

cdr3_aa: CASSQEGFRTDTGELFF
cdr3_nt: TGTGCCAGCAGCCAAGAAGGTTTCAGAACCGACACCGGGGAGCTGTTTTTT
clone_size: NA
cdr3_length: 17
j_call: TRBJ2-2
v_call: TRBV3-1/TRBV3-2
d_call: NA

cdr3_aa: CASSYSGTGVQPQHF
cdr3_nt: TGTGCCAGCAGTTACTCCGGGACAGGGGTTCAGCCCCAGCATTTT
clone_size: NA
cdr3_length: 15
j_call: TRBJ1-5
v_call: TRBV6-2/TRBV6-3
d_call: TRBD1

cdr3_aa: CASSPPLNTGELFF
cdr3_nt: TGTGCCAGCAGCCCTCCTTTGAACACCGGGGAGCTGTTTTTT
clone_size: NA
cdr3_length: 14
j_call: TRBJ2-2
v_call: TRBV5-4
d_call: NA

cdr3_aa: CASRSRGDRNSPLHF
cdr3_nt: TGTGCCAGCAGATCCCGCGGGGACAGGAATTCACCCCTCCACTTT
clone_size: NA
cdr3_length: 15
j_call: TRBJ1-6
v_call: TRBV7-9
d_call: TRBD1

cdr3_aa: CASSPEGAGGYEQYF
cdr3_nt: TGCGCCAGCAGCCCGGAGGGAGCGGGGGGCTACGAGCAGTACTTC
clone_size: NA
cdr3_length: 15
j_call: TRBJ2-7
v_call: TRBV5-1
d_call: TRBD2

cdr3_aa: CASSLSGGGLSSYNSPLHF
cdr3_nt: TGTGCCAGCAGTTTATCGGGCGGGGGCCTAAGCTCCTATAATTCACCCCTCCACTTT
clone_size: NA
cdr3_length: 19
j_call: TRBJ1-6
v_call: TRBV27
d_call: NA

cdr3_aa: CASRRLTEADNSPLHF
cdr3_nt: TGCGCCAGCAGGCGATTGACTGAAGCCGATAATTCACCCCTCCACTTT
clone_size: NA
cdr3_length: 16
j_call: TRBJ1-6
v_call: TRBV5-1
d_call: NA